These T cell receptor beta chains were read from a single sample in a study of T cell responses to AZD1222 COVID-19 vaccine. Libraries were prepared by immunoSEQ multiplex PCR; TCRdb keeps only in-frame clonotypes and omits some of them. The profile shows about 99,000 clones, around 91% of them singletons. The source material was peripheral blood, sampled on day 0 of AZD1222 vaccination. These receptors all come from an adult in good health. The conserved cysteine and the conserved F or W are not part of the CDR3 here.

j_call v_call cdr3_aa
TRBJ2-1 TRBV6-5 ASTSGGASYNEQF
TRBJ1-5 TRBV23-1 GETGGGNQPQH
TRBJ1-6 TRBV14 ASSRGPSPLH
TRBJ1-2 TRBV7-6 ASSRGAGQNYGYT
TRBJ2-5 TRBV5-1 ASSVNQETQY
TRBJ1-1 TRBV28 ASSEVFMNTEAF
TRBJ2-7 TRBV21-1 ASSRPGQEALSYEQY
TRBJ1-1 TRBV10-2 ASSPGNTEAF
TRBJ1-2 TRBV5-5 ASSLAPSATGIYGYT
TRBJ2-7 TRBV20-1 SASEFAEQY
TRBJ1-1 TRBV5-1 ASSLGLLNTEAF
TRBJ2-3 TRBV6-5 ASKTTPGADTQY
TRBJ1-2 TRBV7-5 VRSSYQTNYGYT
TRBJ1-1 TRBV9 ASSVLRDRASTEAF
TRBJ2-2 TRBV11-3 ASSLGGGNTGELF
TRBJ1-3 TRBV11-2 ASSPVEGSGNTIY
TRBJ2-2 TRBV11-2 ASSPSRDRGTGELF
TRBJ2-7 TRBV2 ASNTQGPNYEQY
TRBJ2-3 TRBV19 ASSNQISSTDTQY
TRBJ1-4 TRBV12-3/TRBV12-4 ASRRQMDEKLF
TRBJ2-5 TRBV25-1 ASSDPGNQETQY